These T cell receptor beta chains were read from a single sample in a study of early T cells in non-severe SARS-CoV-2 infection. TCRdb re-called the 5' RACE reads through MiXCR, storing one row per CDR3 protein. In the table there are roughly 93,000 distinct CDR3 sequences, approximately 14% of which are singletons. Sequenced: whole blood. The receptors shown here come from an adult who was a healthcare worker with PCR-confirmed SARS-CoV-2 infection or an uninfected control (not recorded which). Each CDR3 is given with its conserved first and last residue. Fields, in order: clone size, J gene, D gene, V gene, CDR3 protein, CDR3 DNA. D genes are given only for firm matches. The size entry is marked missing in some rows and otherwise reads once, few, many or a size class.

abundance: many; j_gene: TRBJ2-5; d_gene: -; v_gene: TRBV7-9; CDR3aa: CASSLASGKETQYF; CDR3nt: TGTGCCAGCAGCTTAGCCTCCGGGAAAGAGACCCAGTACTTC
abundance: few; j_gene: TRBJ2-3; d_gene: -; v_gene: TRBV7-9; CDR3aa: CASSKTTGTDNSRTDTQYF; CDR3nt: TGTGCCAGCAGCAAAACTACCGGGACCGATAATTCACGCACAGATACGCAGTATTTT
abundance: -; j_gene: TRBJ1-2; d_gene: -; v_gene: TRBV20-1; CDR3aa: CSARETGTVVYGYTF; CDR3nt: TGCAGTGCTAGAGAAACCGGGACGGTTGTCTATGGCTACACCTTC
abundance: -; j_gene: TRBJ1-6; d_gene: -; v_gene: TRBV7-9; CDR3aa: CASSLSNWLSDNSPLHF; CDR3nt: TGTGCCAGCAGCTTATCTAACTGGCTGAGCGATAATTCACCCCTCCACTTT
abundance: few; j_gene: TRBJ1-1; d_gene: -; v_gene: TRBV3-1; CDR3aa: CASSQPTAGYTEAFF; CDR3nt: TGTGCCAGCAGCCAACCAACTGCCGGTTACACTGAAGCTTTCTTT
abundance: few; j_gene: TRBJ1-1; d_gene: -; v_gene: TRBV29-1; CDR3aa: CSVERGVTEAFF; CDR3nt: TGCAGCGTTGAAAGGGGGGTAACTGAAGCTTTCTTT
abundance: once; j_gene: TRBJ2-2; d_gene: -; v_gene: TRBV7-3; CDR3aa: CASSRWGMTGTGELFF; CDR3nt: TGTGCCAGCAGCCGCTGGGGCATGACGGGCACCGGGGAGCTGTTTTTT
abundance: few; j_gene: TRBJ1-3; d_gene: TRBD1; v_gene: TRBV5-1; CDR3aa: CASSPGTGYGTIYF; CDR3nt: TGCGCCAGCAGCCCAGGGACAGGGTATGGCACCATATATTTT
abundance: -; j_gene: TRBJ2-5; d_gene: -; v_gene: TRBV20-1; CDR3aa: CSAQNIQQETQYF; CDR3nt: TGCAGTGCCCAGAATATTCAACAAGAGACCCAGTACTTC
abundance: -; j_gene: TRBJ2-5; d_gene: -; v_gene: TRBV5-1; CDR3aa: CASSPDQQETQYF; CDR3nt: TGCGCCAGCAGCCCTGACCAACAAGAGACCCAGTACTTC
abundance: -; j_gene: TRBJ1-5; d_gene: -; v_gene: TRBV6-5; CDR3aa: CASSYRWDGGNQPQHF; CDR3nt: TGTGCCAGCAGTTACCGATGGGATGGGGGCAATCAGCCCCAGCATTTT
abundance: -; j_gene: TRBJ1-5; d_gene: TRBD1; v_gene: TRBV24-1; CDR3aa: CATSDPRTGHQPQHF; CDR3nt: TGTGCCACCAGTGATCCAAGGACAGGGCATCAGCCCCAGCATTTT
abundance: -; j_gene: TRBJ2-5; d_gene: TRBD2; v_gene: TRBV6-6; CDR3aa: CASSYASGGQGVQETQYF; CDR3nt: TGTGCCAGCAGTTACGCTAGCGGGGGCCAGGGGGTACAAGAGACCCAGTACTTC
abundance: many; j_gene: TRBJ1-2; d_gene: -; v_gene: TRBV19; CDR3aa: CASSMTFGGNYGYTF; CDR3nt: TGTGCCAGTAGTATGACCTTCGGAGGAAACTATGGCTACACCTTC
abundance: -; j_gene: TRBJ2-1; d_gene: TRBD2; v_gene: TRBV14; CDR3aa: CASSRTSGSYNEQFF; CDR3nt: TGTGCCAGCAGCCGGACTAGCGGGTCCTACAATGAGCAGTTCTTC
abundance: -; j_gene: TRBJ1-5; d_gene: TRBD1; v_gene: TRBV7-2; CDR3aa: CASSFVGTGANQPQHF; CDR3nt: TGTGCCAGCAGCTTTGTTGGGACAGGGGCGAATCAGCCCCAGCATTTT
abundance: many; j_gene: TRBJ2-1; d_gene: -; v_gene: TRBV30; CDR3aa: CAWSRNEQFF; CDR3nt: TGTGCCTGGAGTCGGAATGAGCAGTTCTTC
abundance: once; j_gene: TRBJ2-1; d_gene: TRBD2; v_gene: TRBV2; CDR3aa: CASTVNYGTSGYNEQFF; CDR3nt: TGTGCCAGCACTGTTAACTATGGGACTAGCGGGTACAATGAGCAGTTCTTC
abundance: many; j_gene: TRBJ1-6; d_gene: -; v_gene: TRBV4-1; CDR3aa: CASSQDSGLFYNSPLHF; CDR3nt: TGCGCCAGCAGCCAAGATTCAGGTCTTTTCTACAATTCACCCCTCCACTTT
abundance: few; j_gene: TRBJ2-3; d_gene: TRBD2; v_gene: TRBV5-1; CDR3aa: CASSLVDSGGSDTQYF; CDR3nt: TGCGCCAGCAGCTTGGTCGACAGCGGGGGATCAGATACGCAGTATTTT
abundance: few; j_gene: TRBJ1-5; d_gene: -; v_gene: TRBV7-3; CDR3aa: CASSLGRGQPQHF; CDR3nt: TGTGCCAGCAGCTTAGGTCGAGGGCAGCCCCAGCATTTT
abundance: -; j_gene: TRBJ2-5; d_gene: TRBD1; v_gene: TRBV10-1; CDR3aa: CASSSRQGEAGTETQYF; CDR3nt: TGCGCCAGCAGCTCCCGACAGGGGGAGGCAGGGACGGAGACCCAGTACTTC
abundance: -; j_gene: TRBJ1-2; d_gene: TRBD1; v_gene: TRBV3-1; CDR3aa: CASSKGQGAYEGYTF; CDR3nt: TGTGCCAGCAGCAAAGGACAGGGGGCTTATGAAGGCTACACCTTC
abundance: few; j_gene: TRBJ1-4; d_gene: TRBD1; v_gene: TRBV14; CDR3aa: CASSQVTGHEKLFF; CDR3nt: TGTGCCAGCAGCCAAGTGACAGGGCATGAAAAACTGTTTTTT
abundance: few; j_gene: TRBJ2-2; d_gene: -; v_gene: TRBV5-1; CDR3aa: CASSLVPAGELFF; CDR3nt: TGCGCCAGCAGCTTAGTTCCAGCCGGGGAGCTGTTTTTT
abundance: -; j_gene: TRBJ1-2; d_gene: -; v_gene: TRBV28; CDR3aa: CASSAGVYGYTF; CDR3nt: TGTGCCAGCAGTGCGGGAGTCTATGGCTACACCTTC
abundance: -; j_gene: TRBJ2-3; d_gene: -; v_gene: TRBV2; CDR3aa: CASSERPSADTQYF; CDR3nt: TGTGCCAGCAGTGAACGTCCTAGCGCAGATACGCAGTATTTT
abundance: few; j_gene: TRBJ2-2; d_gene: -; v_gene: TRBV5-5; CDR3aa: CASSIETGNTGELFF; CDR3nt: TGTGCCAGCAGCATTGAAACAGGGAACACCGGGGAGCTGTTTTTT
abundance: few; j_gene: TRBJ1-5; d_gene: -; v_gene: TRBV19; CDR3aa: CASRDGFNQPQHF; CDR3nt: TGTGCCAGTAGGGACGGTTTCAATCAGCCCCAGCATTTT
abundance: -; j_gene: TRBJ2-1; d_gene: -; v_gene: TRBV6-1; CDR3aa: CASSEVAYGSYNEQFF; CDR3nt: TGTGCCAGCAGTGAAGTAGCGTACGGCTCCTACAATGAGCAGTTCTTC
abundance: many; j_gene: TRBJ1-2; d_gene: -; v_gene: TRBV18; CDR3aa: CASSPYPGSGYTF; CDR3nt: TGTGCCAGCTCACCATATCCAGGGAGCGGCTACACCTTC
abundance: many; j_gene: TRBJ2-1; d_gene: TRBD1; v_gene: TRBV10-2; CDR3aa: CASSERFQGAGNEQFF; CDR3nt: TGCGCCAGCAGTGAGAGGTTTCAGGGGGCAGGCAATGAGCAGTTCTTC
abundance: -; j_gene: TRBJ1-1; d_gene: -; v_gene: TRBV7-9; CDR3aa: CASSFRVETGPNTEAFF; CDR3nt: TGTGCCAGCAGCTTCCGAGTGGAGACAGGACCGAACACTGAAGCTTTCTTT
abundance: -; j_gene: TRBJ2-5; d_gene: TRBD2; v_gene: TRBV4-1; CDR3aa: CASSHVGRAPQETQYF; CDR3nt: TGCGCCAGCAGCCATGTTGGGAGGGCCCCTCAAGAGACCCAGTACTTC
abundance: few; j_gene: TRBJ2-6; d_gene: -; v_gene: TRBV19; CDR3aa: CASSRYQFGANVLTF; CDR3nt: TGTGCCAGTAGTAGATATCAATTCGGGGCCAACGTCCTGACTTTC
abundance: -; j_gene: TRBJ1-1; d_gene: -; v_gene: TRBV7-2; CDR3aa: CASSLMGSLNTEAFF; CDR3nt: TGTGCCAGCAGCTTAATGGGCAGCCTGAACACTGAAGCTTTCTTT
abundance: -; j_gene: TRBJ2-3; d_gene: -; v_gene: TRBV29-1; CDR3aa: CSVEVGRGGDTQYF; CDR3nt: TGCAGCGTTGAAGTAGGCAGGGGAGGGGATACGCAGTATTTT
abundance: -; j_gene: TRBJ2-1; d_gene: TRBD2; v_gene: TRBV4-2; CDR3aa: CANSPSSGGAREQFF; CDR3nt: TGTGCCAACAGCCCATCTAGCGGGGGGGCCAGGGAGCAGTTCTTC
abundance: few; j_gene: TRBJ2-3; d_gene: TRBD2; v_gene: TRBV6-5; CDR3aa: CASSYSGGGNTDTQYF; CDR3nt: TGTGCCAGCAGTTACTCCGGCGGGGGGAACACAGATACGCAGTATTTT
abundance: many; j_gene: TRBJ1-5; d_gene: TRBD1; v_gene: TRBV6-6; CDR3aa: CASSLTGGGQPQHF; CDR3nt: TGTGCCAGCAGTCTTACAGGGGGGGGTCAGCCCCAGCATTTT
abundance: -; j_gene: TRBJ1-1; d_gene: TRBD1; v_gene: TRBV12-3/TRBV12-4; CDR3aa: CASSLKQGARKAFF; CDR3nt: TGTGCCAGCAGTTTAAAACAGGGGGCGCGAAAAGCTTTCTTT
abundance: -; j_gene: TRBJ1-4; d_gene: TRBD1; v_gene: TRBV5-1; CDR3aa: CASSPGQGALRDEKLFF; CDR3nt: TGCGCCAGCAGCCCTGGACAGGGGGCGTTGAGGGATGAAAAACTGTTTTTT
abundance: few; j_gene: TRBJ2-3; d_gene: -; v_gene: TRBV6-1; CDR3aa: CASSEWSYTDTQYF; CDR3nt: TGTGCCAGCAGTGAATGGTCCTACACAGATACGCAGTATTTT
abundance: -; j_gene: TRBJ1-6; d_gene: -; v_gene: TRBV6-1; CDR3aa: CASSDFSGINSPLHF; CDR3nt: TGTGCCAGCAGTGATTTCTCAGGGATTAATTCACCCCTCCACTTT
abundance: few; j_gene: TRBJ2-2; d_gene: TRBD2; v_gene: TRBV12-3/TRBV12-4; CDR3aa: CASTIPGGPNTGELFF; CDR3nt: TGTGCCAGCACCATCCCGGGGGGGCCGAACACCGGGGAGCTGTTTTTT